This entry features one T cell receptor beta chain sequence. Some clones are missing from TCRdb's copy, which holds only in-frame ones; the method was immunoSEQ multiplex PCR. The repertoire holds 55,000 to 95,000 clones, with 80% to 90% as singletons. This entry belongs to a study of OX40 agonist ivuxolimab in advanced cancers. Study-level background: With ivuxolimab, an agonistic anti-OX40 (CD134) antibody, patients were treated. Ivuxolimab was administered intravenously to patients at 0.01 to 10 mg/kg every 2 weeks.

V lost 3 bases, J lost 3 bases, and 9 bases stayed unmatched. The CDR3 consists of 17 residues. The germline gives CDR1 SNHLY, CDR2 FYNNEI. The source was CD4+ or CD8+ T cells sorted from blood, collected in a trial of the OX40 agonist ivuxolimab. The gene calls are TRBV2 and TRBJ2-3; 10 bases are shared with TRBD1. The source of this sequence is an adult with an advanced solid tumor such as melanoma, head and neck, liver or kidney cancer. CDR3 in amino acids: CASSDGDRGWGTDTQYF. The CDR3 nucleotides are TGTGCCAGCAGTGATGGGGACAGGGGCTGGGGGACAGATACGCAGTATTTT.